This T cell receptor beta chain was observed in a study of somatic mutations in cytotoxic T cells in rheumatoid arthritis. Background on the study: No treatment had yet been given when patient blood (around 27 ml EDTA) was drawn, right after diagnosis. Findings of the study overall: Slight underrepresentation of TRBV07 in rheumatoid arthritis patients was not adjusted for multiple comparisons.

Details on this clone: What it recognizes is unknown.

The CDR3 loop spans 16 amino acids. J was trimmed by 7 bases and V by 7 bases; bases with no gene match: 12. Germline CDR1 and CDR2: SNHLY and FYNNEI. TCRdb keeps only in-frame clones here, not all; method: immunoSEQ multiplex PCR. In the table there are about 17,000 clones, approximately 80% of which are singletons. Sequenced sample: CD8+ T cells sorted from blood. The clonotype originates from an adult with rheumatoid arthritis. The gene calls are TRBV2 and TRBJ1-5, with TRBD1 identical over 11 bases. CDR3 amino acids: CASMGIGQGARQPQHF. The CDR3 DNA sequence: TGTGCCAGCATGGGAATTGGACAGGGGGCGAGACAGCCCCAGCATTTT.